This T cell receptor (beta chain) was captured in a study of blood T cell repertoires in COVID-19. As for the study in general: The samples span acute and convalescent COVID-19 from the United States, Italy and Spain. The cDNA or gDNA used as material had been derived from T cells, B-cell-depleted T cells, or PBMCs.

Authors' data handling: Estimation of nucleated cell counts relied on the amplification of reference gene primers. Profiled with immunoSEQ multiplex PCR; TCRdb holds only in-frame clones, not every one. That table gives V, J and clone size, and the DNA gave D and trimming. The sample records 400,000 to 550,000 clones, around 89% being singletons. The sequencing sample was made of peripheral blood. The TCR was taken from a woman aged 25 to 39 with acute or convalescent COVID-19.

The CDR3: CSAGGQGAGNQPQHF. The CDR3 region has the DNA TGCAGTGCTGGTGGACAGGGGGCTGGCAATCAGCCCCAGCATTTT. The rearrangement joins TRBV20-1 to TRBJ1-5; 11 bases line up with TRBD1. Germline trimming cut 5 bases from V and 2 bases from J; bases unmatched to any gene: 5. The germline gives CDR1 DFQATT, CDR2 SNEGSKA (reference sequence). This CDR3 region has 15 residues.